This T cell receptor beta chain was observed in a study of cytomegalovirus exposure and HLA in healthy donors. This clone showed up just a few times. Losses at the gene ends were 4 bases for V and 8 bases for J; bases not matched to a gene: 13. The CDR3 length is 16 residues. CDR1 LGHNA and CDR2 YNFKEQ come from the germline V gene. Data came from immunoSEQ multiplex PCR; TCRdb stores just in-frame clones and leaves some out. The sample shows about 110,000 clones, 90% to 96% of them seen only once. The clonotype comes from a woman aged 18 to 35 in good health and CMV-seronegative. Sequencing was performed on PBMCs. The rearrangement joins TRBV4-2 to TRBJ1-2, with 10 bases that match TRBD1. CDR3 bases: TGTGCCAGCAGCCCGAAGACAGGGGGCGATGTAATAGGCTACACCTTC. Amino acids: CASSPKTGGDVIGYTF.